Shown below are 12 T cell receptor beta chains from a single sample sequenced in a study of shared clonotypes between healthy human individuals. CD8 cells classed as naive were CD45RO-negative and positively selected for CCR7, excluding terminally differentiated effector memory CD45RA+ cells. Repertoires were generated with immunoSEQ multiplex PCR, while TCRdb's copy carries only in-frame clones and drops some. The sample includes millions of clones, about 93% of them seen just once. Sequenced material: naive CD8+ T cells from PBMCs. These TCRs come from a man younger than 35 in good health. Some clones in this sample may be carry-over from other donors' samples.

The V call is TRBV6-5, the J call TRBJ1-3; no definite D call. Between the trimmed V and J ends, which lost 4 bases and 4 bases, there was a span of 8 bases. Germline CDR1 and CDR2: MNHEY and SVGAGI. This CDR3 is built from 13 residues. The CDR3 is CASSSEQGNTIYF. CDR3 sequence (DNA): TGTGCCAGCAGTTCCGAACAGGGAAACACCATATATTTT.

The J gene is TRBJ2-7, the V gene TRBV6-4; 10 bases agree with TRBD2. Per the germline V gene, CDR1 is MRHNA and CDR2 is SNTAGT. J gave up 4 bases and V 4 bases, and 7 bases lay outside the gene matches. The CDR3 extends over 15 amino acids. The DNA for the CDR3 is TGTGCCAGCAGTGCCCTAGCGGGAGCGTCGTACGAGCAGTACTTC. Translating gives CASSALAGASYEQYF.

The chain joins TRBV19 to TRBJ2-7, with TRBD2 as a possible D gene (6 bases). This CDR3 is 16 amino acids long. Germline assignment: CDR1 LNHDA and CDR2 SQIVND (reference sequence). The V end was cut by 11 bases, the J end by 3 bases, with 26 bases between. CDR3 in amino acids: CAWRAGSELHRYEQYF. DNA of the CDR3: TGTGCCTGGAGGGCAGGGTCGGAACTCCATCGCTACGAGCAGTACTTC.

This clone was counted only a few times. The chain joins TRBV6-5 to TRBJ1-1; D not resolved. V gave up 2 bases and J gave up 0 bases, with 10 bases separating them. CDR1 is MNHEY and CDR2 is SVGAGI in the germline V gene. The CDR3 loop spans 15 amino acids. CDR3 loop: CASSYTGPMNTEAFF. The CDR3 coding sequence is TGTGCCAGCAGTTACACGGGCCCTATGAACACTGAAGCTTTCTTT.

This chain connects TRBV29-1 to TRBJ2-3, with TRBD2 matching 8 bases. V shed 6 bases, J shed 3 bases, and the junction held 11 bases outside the gene matches. Germline CDR1 and CDR2: SQVTM and ANQGSEA. The CDR3 totals 15 residues. As DNA, the CDR3 is TGCAGCGTCCCAAGGGAGGGCGGGGGGACAGATACGCAGTATTTT. Its translation is CSVPREGGGTDTQYF.

The rearrangement links TRBV5-4 to TRBJ1-1; TRBD1 matches 8 bases. The CDR3 is made up of 14 amino acids. Germline loops: CDR1 SGHNT, CDR2 YYREEE (reference sequence). Unmatched junction bases numbered 4, after V lost 6 bases and J lost 0 bases. The CDR3 region has the DNA TGTGCCAGCACCTGGACAGGGATGAACACTGAAGCTTTCTTT. Translation gives CASTWTGMNTEAFF.

V is TRBV27 and J is TRBJ1-1; unclear D gene. Germline CDR1 reads MNHEY; CDR2 reads SMNVEV (reference sequence). The CDR3 extends over 16 amino acids. The ends were cut back, 3 bases at V and 0 bases at J, with 14 bases in the middle. CDR3 amino acids: CASSLVAGIMNTEAFF. The CDR3, as DNA: TGTGCCAGCAGTTTGGTCGCAGGAATTATGAACACTGAAGCTTTCTTT.

The J gene is TRBJ1-4, the V gene TRBV30; D is possibly TRBD1 (6 bases). Germline V gives CDR1 GTSNPN, CDR2 SVGIG (reference sequence). V was shortened by 7 bases and J by 8 bases, with 17 bases between the two germline ends. CDR3 length equals 13 residues. The CDR3 nucleotides are TGTGCCTCCGACCAGGGGTTCGGAGAAAAACTGTTTTTT. This encodes CASDQGFGEKLFF.

The chain employs TRBV28 and TRBJ1-1, with D possibly being TRBD1 (5 bases). The V end lost 4 bases, the J end lost 2 bases, and 17 bases lay between the germline ends. Looked up from germline, CDR1 is MDHEN and CDR2 is SYDVKM. CDR3 length: 16 amino acids. CDR3 residues: CASSSTNTGPNTEAFF. CDR3 DNA: TGTGCCAGCAGTTCTACGAATACAGGCCCCAACACTGAAGCTTTCTTT.

This clone was recorded once. The genes are TRBV7-8 and TRBJ2-1; a weak D match, TRBD2 (6 bases). Trimming removed 1 base from V and 5 bases from J, with 12 bases in between. Germline CDR1 reads SGHVS; CDR2 reads FQNEAQ. The CDR3 is 15 residues long. The CDR3 spells CASSLGGVENNEQFF. CDR3 in DNA: TGTGCCAGCAGCTTAGGGGGGGTTGAAAACAATGAGCAGTTCTTC.

The rearrangement links TRBV4-1 to TRBJ2-1; TRBD2 matches 9 bases. V lost 4 bases, J lost 4 bases, and 5 bases stayed unmatched. The germline V gene encodes CDR1 MGHRA and CDR2 YSYEKL. The CDR3 spans 15 residues. CDR3: CASSPSSGVYNEQFF. CDR3 DNA: TGCGCCAGCAGCCCCTCTAGCGGGGTTTACAATGAGCAGTTCTTC.

The J gene is TRBJ1-4, the V gene TRBV5-1, with D tentatively TRBD1 (6 bases). The CDR3 is 14 residues long. The germline V gene encodes CDR1 SGHRS and CDR2 YFSETQ. The V end lost 2 bases, the J end lost 7 bases, and 12 bases lay between the germline ends. The CDR3 bases are TGCGCCAGCAGCTTCAACGGGGGCCGTGAAAAACTGTTTTTT. It specifies CASSFNGGREKLFF.